This TCR beta chain came from a study of human T cells and chemical hapten exposure. Study-wide results and limits: Since the donors had alopecia, their immune response may not be the same as that of healthy people.

Trimming stripped 7 bases from V and 3 bases from J, with 17 bases between. The germline V gene encodes CDR1 MNHEY and CDR2 SVGEGT. CDR3 length: 15 residues. TCRdb called the RACE reads again in MiXCR, with one record for every CDR3 protein. Of roughly 380,000 distinct CDR3 sequences listed, approximately 5.1% were seen once; the top ten hold roughly 2.6%. Specified time point: pre-sensitization, week 0. Treatment denoted: therapeutic diphenylcyclopropenone sensitization with weekly scalp DPC. Ten or more counts support this clonotype. Its antigen is not known. Source: whole blood, taken in connection with sensitization to the hapten diphenylcyclopropenone (DPC). The origin of this receptor is a woman aged 50 to 60 with alopecia areata. Some clones in this sample may be carry-over from other donors' samples. The genes are TRBV6-2 or TRBV6-3 and TRBJ2-3; D is tentatively TRBD1 or TRBD2 (6 bases each). In DNA form, the CDR3 reads TGTGCCAGCAAGACGGGGGCGGCTGTGACAGATACGCAGTATTTT. It encodes CASKTGAAVTDTQYF.